These 8 T cell receptor beta chains originate from one sample sequenced in a study of cytomegalovirus exposure and HLA in healthy donors (dated 2017 in TCRdb). Library preparation was by the immunoSEQ multiplex PCR assay. For the multiplex PCR, a mixture combining 60 forward primers for TCR Vbeta segments and 13 reverse primers for TCR Jbeta segments was used. TCRdb provides this immuneACCESS table in a form limited to in-frame rearrangements. Some clones are lacking; in checked studies, under half of them reflect an unresolved V gene, and why the rest are absent is not known. The sample table lists roughly 90,000 clones, around 84% of them with a count of one. The ten largest account for 4.6% of the sample. Specimen: PBMCs. Source of these receptors: a middle-aged woman in good health and CMV-seropositive.

The chain recombines TRBV9 with TRBJ2-5; 8 positions agree with TRBD2. CDR1 is SGDLS, CDR2 YYNGEE, per germline. The CDR3 covers 15 residues. V lost 4 bases to trimming and J lost 5 bases; unmatched junction nucleotides: 10. CDR3 DNA sequence: TGTGCCAGCAGCCATGACCGGGAGGGGAGGGAGACCCAGTACTTC. Its protein product is CASSHDREGRETQYF.

The chain carries TRBV27 and TRBJ2-5; 8 bases fit TRBD2. The CDR3 totals 13 residues. The V segment lost 3 bases and the J segment 5 bases; nucleotides outside the gene matches: 2. Germline V gene lookup returns CDR1 MNHEY and CDR2 SMNVEV (reference sequence). The CDR3 DNA is TGTGCCAGCAGTTTCTCGGGAGGGGAGACCCAGTACTTC. The encoded protein is CASSFSGGETQYF.

This clone occurred a few times. The chain links TRBV4-3 to TRBJ2-1, with 12 bases fitting TRBD2. CDR3 length equals 18 residues. Germline trimming cut 2 bases from V and 4 bases from J; bases unmatched to any gene: 9. Germline CDR1 LGHNA, CDR2 YSLEER. This chain's CDR3 is CASSQNLDLAGGYNEQFF. Here the CDR3 DNA reads TGCGCCAGCAGCCAAAACTTAGACCTAGCGGGAGGGTACAATGAGCAGTTCTTC.

The rearrangement joins TRBV5-6 to TRBJ1-2, with 7 bases that match TRBD1. Germline V gene lookup returns CDR1 SGHDT and CDR2 YYEEEE. The junction had 9 bases not matched to a gene; V was cut back by 4 bases and J by 0 bases. CDR3 length equals 16 residues. CDR3 sequence: CASSPTRDRANYGYTF. DNA of the CDR3: TGTGCCAGCAGCCCGACCCGGGACAGAGCTAACTATGGCTACACCTTC.

The V and J genes are TRBV7-3 and TRBJ2-1; 7 bases are a match to TRBD1. CDR1 SGHTA and CDR2 FQGTGA come from the germline V gene. The CDR3 sequence is 14 residues long. J lost 6 bases, V lost 5 bases, and 7 bases had no gene match. CDR3 protein: CASSTMTGSNEQFF. DNA for the CDR3: TGTGCCAGCAGCACAATGACAGGGTCCAATGAGCAGTTCTTC.

The chain employs TRBV6-6 and TRBJ2-5, with 9 bases identical to TRBD2. With the DNA end fitting TRBJ2-7 better, the J assignment may be wrong. The CDR3 spans 16 residues. Germline assignment: CDR1 MNHNY and CDR2 SVGAGI (reference sequence). CDR3 DNA sequence: TGTGCCAGCAGTTACTCGAATAGCGGGGGCTCCTACGAGCAGTACTTC. This sequence encodes CASSYSNSGGSYEQYF.

The J gene is TRBJ2-5, the V gene TRBV4-2, with 8 bases that match TRBD1. CDR1 is LGHNA and CDR2 is YNFKEQ in the germline V gene. After removal of 1 base from V and 5 bases from J, the junction contained 12 bases not matched to a gene. The CDR3 is made up of 17 amino acids. CDR3 region: CASSQGQGPDRGETQYF. The CDR3 DNA follows: TGTGCCAGCAGCCAAGGACAGGGGCCCGATAGGGGGGAGACCCAGTACTTC.

This clone was found once. The chain carries TRBV19 and TRBJ2-7; 7 bases are shared with TRBD1. Per germline, CDR1 LNHDA and CDR2 SQIVND (reference sequence). The CDR3 loop spans 14 amino acids. The trim removed 4 bases at V and 3 bases at J, leaving 6 bases unmatched. The CDR3 here is CASSKGQVFYEQYF. DNA of the CDR3: TGTGCCAGTAGTAAAGGACAGGTTTTCTACGAGCAGTACTTC.